One and the same sample provided the 22 T cell receptor beta chains below, sequenced in a study of blood T cell repertoires in COVID-19. Produced via immunoSEQ multiplex PCR; TCRdb's table is partial and in-frame only. The sample lists over 70,000 clones; nearly 90% were seen once. The specimen was peripheral blood. The receptors come from a woman aged 80 or over with active or convalescent COVID-19.

The gene calls are TRBV7-8 and TRBJ2-1; TRBD2 aligns across 14 bases. This CDR3 is 16 amino acids long. Trimming cost V 5 bases and J 7 bases; bases outside gene matches: 7. CDR1 and CDR2 from the germline V gene are SGHVS and FQNEAQ. CDR3 nucleotide sequence: TGTGCCAGCAGCCGCCCCGGGACTAGCGGGAGTAATGAGCAGTTCTTC. It encodes CASSRPGTSGSNEQFF.

The chain links TRBV27 to TRBJ1-3, with 9 positions matching TRBD1. Germline loops: CDR1 MNHEY, CDR2 SMNVEV (reference sequence). V dropped 5 bases and J dropped 4; count of bases not matched to a gene: 9. CDR3 size: 16 residues. CDR3 in amino acids: CASSPRTGVVGNTIYF. For the CDR3, the DNA is TGTGCCAGCAGTCCCAGGACAGGGGTTGTGGGAAACACCATATATTTT.

The rearrangement uses TRBV2 and TRBJ2-3; a weak D match, TRBD2 (5 bases). This CDR3 contains 13 residues. V dropped 3 bases and J dropped 6 bases, with 10 bases sitting between them. Germline lookup yields CDR1 SNHLY and CDR2 FYNNEI. CDR3: CASSDLTGDTQYF. The CDR3 bases are TGTGCCAGCAGTGATCTTACGGGGGATACGCAGTATTTT.

This chain joins TRBV3-1 (or the pseudogene TRBV3-2) and TRBJ1-2, with 9 bases identical to TRBD1. The CDR3 spans 13 residues. Germline CDR1 and CDR2: LGHDT and YNNKEL (reference sequence). Trimming cost V 4 bases and J 8 bases; bases outside gene matches: 5. The CDR3 spells CASSPGQGSGYTF. DNA for the CDR3: TGTGCCAGCAGCCCGGGACAGGGAAGCGGCTACACCTTC.

V and J are TRBV6-5 and TRBJ1-1; TRBD1 matches at 7 bases. Unmatched junction bases numbered 8, after V lost 5 bases and J lost 5 bases. The V gene's germline CDR1 is MNHEY and CDR2 SVGAGI. The CDR3 totals 14 residues. The CDR3 nucleotides are TGTGCCAGCAGTACTTTTGGGACAGCTACTGAAGCTTTCTTT. Its translation is CASSTFGTATEAFF.

V gene TRBV5-1 combines with J gene TRBJ2-1; TRBD1 aligns across 9 bases. This CDR3 region has 15 residues. Trimming removed 0 bases from V and 6 bases from J; junction bases left unmatched: 4. Germline values: CDR1 SGHRS, CDR2 YFSETQ. The CDR3 DNA reads TGCGCCAGCAGCTTGGGCGGGACAGGGCTCAATGAGCAGTTCTTC. It encodes CASSLGGTGLNEQFF.

The chain has TRBV25-1 and TRBJ2-5; TRBD2 aligns across 8 bases. Germline CDR1 is MGHDK and CDR2 is SYGVNS. CDR3 size: 16 residues. J lost 5 bases, V lost 1 base, and 9 bases had no gene match. The CDR3 loop is CASSELAGLGAETQYF. The CDR3 DNA follows: TGTGCCAGCAGTGAATTGGCGGGACTAGGAGCGGAGACCCAGTACTTC.

The chain carries TRBV5-5 and TRBJ2-7, with 10 bases lining up with TRBD2. The CDR3 contains 14 residues. The V gene's germline CDR1 is SGHKS and CDR2 YYEKEE (reference sequence). After removal of 1 base from V and 5 bases from J, the junction contained 3 bases not matched to a gene. The CDR3 is CASSLLTSGNEQYF. The DNA of the CDR3 is TGTGCCAGCAGCTTGCTTACTAGCGGGAACGAGCAGTACTTC.

The gene calls are TRBV4-3 and TRBJ2-3; TRBD2 might be the D (5 bases). Germline loops: CDR1 LGHNA, CDR2 YSLEER. This CDR3 spans 16 amino acids. The V gene lost 1 base and the J gene lost 0 bases, with 11 bases spanning the gap. CDR3 sequence (DNA): TGCGCCAGCAGCCAAGTCTCGGGATATAGCACAGATACGCAGTATTTT. It codes for CASSQVSGYSTDTQYF.

A single count supports this clone. The chain combines TRBV3-1 (or the pseudogene TRBV3-2) with TRBJ1-2; a weak D match, TRBD1 (5 bases). The CDR3 length is 15 residues. CDR1 and CDR2 from the germline V gene are LGHDT and YNNKEL (reference sequence). V was shortened by 1 base and J by 6 bases, with 15 bases between the two germline ends. The CDR3 loop is CASSQVPGLNDGYTF. The CDR3, as DNA: TGTGCCAGCAGCCAAGTCCCAGGGTTGAATGATGGCTACACCTTC.

V and J are TRBV19 and TRBJ1-5; TRBD1 agrees at 9 bases. Trimming took 7 bases from V and 8 from J; bases not matched to a gene: 3. This CDR3 region has 12 residues. The germline CDR1 and CDR2 sequences are LNHDA and SQIVND (reference sequence). The CDR3 DNA reads TGTGCCAGTAACGACAGGGGGAAGCCCCAGCATTTT. This gives the protein CASNDRGKPQHF.

The chain carries TRBV6-2 or TRBV6-3 and TRBJ2-1; D not resolved. The CDR3 sequence is 12 residues long. Germline CDR1 reads MNHEY; CDR2 reads SVGEGT. Trimming took off 0 bases at V and 14 bases at J, with 11 bases between the two ends. The CDR3 loop reads CASSYSTAREFF. For the CDR3, the DNA is TGTGCCAGCAGTTACTCGACGGCCCGGGAGTTCTTC.

This clone has a single count. V usage is TRBV19 and J usage is TRBJ2-7, with 9 bases fitting TRBD2. J gave up 1 base and V 3 bases, and 4 bases lay outside the gene matches. CDR3 length: 15 amino acids. In germline, CDR1 is LNHDA, CDR2 SQIVND (reference sequence). CDR3 in amino acids: CASSIGLAGSYEQYF. The CDR3 region has the DNA TGTGCCAGTAGTATCGGCCTAGCGGGATCCTACGAGCAGTACTTC.

This chain links TRBV7-9 with TRBJ1-4; TRBD1 matches at 7 bases. Germline CDR1 and CDR2: SEHNR and FQNEAQ (reference sequence). The CDR3 covers 15 residues. Unmatched junction bases numbered 6, after V lost 5 bases and J lost 3 bases. The CDR3 reads CASSPRQGSNEKLFF. Written as DNA, the CDR3 is TGTGCCAGCAGCCCTCGACAGGGTTCTAATGAAAAACTGTTTTTT.

V gene TRBV7-9 combines with J gene TRBJ2-3, with TRBD2 matching over 8 bases. The V segment lost 5 bases and the J segment 2 bases; nucleotides outside the gene matches: 6. The CDR3 has 15 residues. CDR1 and CDR2 from the germline V gene are SEHNR and FQNEAQ (reference sequence). The DNA for the CDR3 is TGTGCCAGCAGCAGTACTAGCGGACACACAGATACGCAGTATTTT. It is translated as CASSSTSGHTDTQYF.

The chain recombines TRBV28 with TRBJ1-3; 7 nucleotides agree with TRBD1. The V segment lost 2 bases and the J segment 0 bases; nucleotides outside the gene matches: 4. The germline V gene encodes CDR1 MDHEN and CDR2 SYDVKM. The CDR3 runs to 16 residues. The CDR3 is CASSLNRDSSGNTIYF. DNA for the CDR3: TGTGCCAGCAGTTTAAACCGGGACAGCTCTGGAAACACCATATATTTT.

This rearrangement joins TRBV5-5 to TRBJ1-5; the D gene is possibly TRBD1 (5 bases). CDR1 and CDR2 (germline): SGHKS, YYEKEE (reference sequence). There are 14 residues in the CDR3. Trimming pared 6 bases from V and 4 bases from J, leaving 14 bases between. The chain's CDR3 is CASNGGGVNQPQHF. The CDR3 region has the DNA TGTGCCAGCAACGGGGGTGGGGTGAATCAGCCCCAGCATTTT.

The chain couples TRBV27 to TRBJ2-2, with D uncertain. The germline V gene has CDR1 MNHEY and CDR2 SMNVEV (reference sequence). This CDR3 is built from 14 residues. Trimming shortened V by 6 bases and J by 7 bases, and 15 bases separated the two germline ends. The CDR3 nucleotides read TGTGCCAGCAGGTCTGCGCTACCGAACGGGGAGCTGTTTTTT. This translates into CASRSALPNGELFF.

The chain is built from TRBV7-6 and TRBJ2-7; D is perhaps TRBD2 (7 bases). The CDR3 loop spans 14 amino acids. CDR1 is SGHVS and CDR2 is FNYEAQ in the germline V gene. V lost 5 bases and J lost 3, with 14 bases in between. CDR3 DNA: TGTGCCAGCAGCAAAGGGGGGGGAGGCTACGAGCAGTACTTC. As protein: CASSKGGGGYEQYF.

V usage is TRBV5-5 and J usage is TRBJ2-3, with TRBD2 matching over 10 bases. From germline, CDR1 is SGHKS and CDR2 YYEKEE (reference sequence). V shed 4 bases, J shed 2 bases, and the junction held 7 bases outside the gene matches. The CDR3 extends over 16 amino acids. The CDR3 sequence: CASSSIAGGITDTQYF. DNA for the CDR3: TGTGCCAGCAGCAGCATAGCGGGAGGCATCACAGATACGCAGTATTTT.

This clone was recorded a few times. The V gene is TRBV28, the J gene TRBJ1-1; D gene ambiguous. The germline CDR1 and CDR2 sequences are MDHEN and SYDVKM. This CDR3 is 15 amino acids long. Trimming stripped 2 bases from V and 1 base from J, with 11 bases between. The CDR3 DNA sequence: TGTGCCAGCAGTTTAGCCGGGAGGTGGAACACTGAAGCTTTCTTT. The encoded protein is CASSLAGRWNTEAFF. The full variable domain, with the rest looked up from reference TRBV28 and TRBJ1-1, is DVKVTQSSRYLVKRTGEKVFLECVQDMDHENMFWYRQDPGLGLRLIYFSYDVKMKEKGDIPEGYSVSREKKERFSLILESASTNQTSMYLCASSLAGRWNTEAFFGQGTRLTVV.

The chain links TRBV4-1 to TRBJ2-1, with unresolved D. Per germline, CDR1 MGHRA and CDR2 YSYEKL. The CDR3 has 14 residues. The V end lost 4 bases, the J end lost 3 bases, and 10 bases lay between the germline ends. The CDR3 coding sequence is TGCGCCAGCAGCCCCGCCGGCGGCTACAATGAGCAGTTCTTC. The encoded protein is CASSPAGGYNEQFF.